A selection of T cell receptor beta chains follows, all from one sample in a study of blood T cell repertoires in COVID-19. Only in-frame clones appear in the TCRdb table, and some are missing; sequencing was by immunoSEQ multiplex PCR. The repertoire has 70,000 to 85,000 clones, approximately 78% of them found once; the top ten carry 20% to 25%. The sequenced sample was peripheral blood. These receptor sequences come from a human donor in a cohort sampled during active COVID-19. Both conserved end residues are part of each CDR3. A D gene is named only where the DNA matches it firmly. The listing skips clone size in some rows; elsewhere it reads once, few, many or a size class.

v_call	j_call	clone_size	d_call	cdr3_nt	cdr3_aa
TRBV2	TRBJ1-4	NA	TRBD1	TGTGCCGGGGCGGGACAGGATAATGAAAAACTGTTTTTT	CAGAGQDNEKLFF
TRBV19	TRBJ2-2	NA	NA	TGTGCCAGTAGTCCTCAGACAGCGAACACCGGGGAGCTGTTTTTT	CASSPQTANTGELFF
TRBV9	TRBJ2-3	NA	TRBD2	TGTGCCAGCAGCGTCCTACCCGGACTAGCGGGGGGGCTCCCCACAGATACGCAGTATTTT	CASSVLPGLAGGLPTDTQYF
TRBV7-9	TRBJ2-2	NA	TRBD1	TGTGCCAGCAGCTTAGCCCAGGGGGTGAACACCGGGGAGCTGTTTTTT	CASSLAQGVNTGELFF
TRBV28	TRBJ2-2	NA	NA	TGTGCCAGCAGTTCCGTCGGTGCAAACCCCGCTTCCGGGGAGCTGTTTTTT	CASSSVGANPASGELFF
TRBV28	TRBJ2-3	NA	TRBD1	TGTGCCGCCGGGACAGGGTCTAGAGATACGCAGTATTTT	CAAGTGSRDTQYF
TRBV7-7	TRBJ1-2	NA	TRBD1	TGTGCTAGCAGCCCTTTCGTCCCGGGACAGGGGTACTATGGCTACACCTTC	CASSPFVPGQGYYGYTF
TRBV15	TRBJ2-1	NA	NA	TGTGCCACCAGCGGTAGGGAGAGCTACAATGAGCAGTTCTTC	CATSGRESYNEQFF
TRBV5-1	TRBJ1-6	NA	NA	TGCGCCAGCAGCTTGTCGACAGGTTCCTATAATTCACCCCTCCACTTT	CASSLSTGSYNSPLHF
TRBV6-2/TRBV6-3	TRBJ1-3	NA	NA	TGTGCCAGCAGTTACGGTGGACCGCGCGGGAACACCATATATTTT	CASSYGGPRGNTIYF
TRBV5-8	TRBJ1-1	once	NA	TGTGCCAGCAGCCGGACAGCGAACACTGAAGCTTTCTTT	CASSRTANTEAFF
TRBV19	TRBJ1-5	NA	NA	TGTGCCAGTAGTACACCCAGGGGCAATCAGCCCCAGCATTTT	CASSTPRGNQPQHF
TRBV19	TRBJ2-2	NA	NA	TGTGCCAGTAGTATCCGGACAGAGAACACCGGGGAGCTGTTTTTT	CASSIRTENTGELFF
TRBV12-3/TRBV12-4	TRBJ2-3	NA	NA	TGTGCCAGCAGTCCCGGGACAGATACGCAGTATTTT	CASSPGTDTQYF
TRBV2	TRBJ1-2	NA	TRBD1	TGTGCCAGCGGACTGACAGGGAACTATGGCTACACCTTC	CASGLTGNYGYTF
TRBV23-1	TRBJ1-2	NA	TRBD1	TGCGCCAGCAGCCACGCCCGGGACAGGAGCTTCTATGGCTACACCTTC	CASSHARDRSFYGYTF
TRBV19	TRBJ1-1	NA	TRBD1	TGTGCCACGGGACAGGGGCTAACTGAAGCTTTCTTT	CATGQGLTEAFF
TRBV7-2	TRBJ1-2	NA	TRBD1	TGTGCCAGCAGCTTAGTTGGGACAGGAGCCCAAGGCTATGGCTACACCTTC	CASSLVGTGAQGYGYTF
TRBV11-2	TRBJ2-3	NA	TRBD2	TGTGCCAGCAGCTTCTCAACGGGGGGTTTAGATACGCAGTATTTT	CASSFSTGGLDTQYF
TRBV5-6	TRBJ2-7	medium-sized	TRBD1	TGTGCCAGCAGCTTGGAGGGGGCCTCCTCCTACGAGCAGTACTTC	CASSLEGASSYEQYF
TRBV5-1	TRBJ2-5	NA	TRBD1	TGCGCCAGCAAATTGGGACAGCCACCCGGGACCCAGTACTTC	CASKLGQPPGTQYF
TRBV6-2/TRBV6-3	TRBJ2-5	NA	NA	TGTGCCAGCAGTTACTCGTCCTATCGTCAAGAGACCCAGTACTTC	CASSYSSYRQETQYF
TRBV7-9	TRBJ2-1	NA	TRBD1	TGTGCCAGCAGCTTAAGACAGGGGCCTAACAATGAGCAGTTCTTC	CASSLRQGPNNEQFF
TRBV5-6	TRBJ1-4	NA	NA	TGTGCCAGCAGCAAGGGACTTGGAGGGGAAAAACTGTTTTTT	CASSKGLGGEKLFF
TRBV6-5	TRBJ1-1	NA	TRBD1	TGTGCCAGCAGTCGACAGGGTCAGAAAGCTTTCTTT	CASSRQGQKAFF
TRBV4-1	TRBJ2-3	NA	TRBD2	TGCGCCAGCAGCCAAGGCTCAGCGGGGGGACCACCTAGCACAGATACGCAGTATTTT	CASSQGSAGGPPSTDTQYF
TRBV28	TRBJ1-1	NA	TRBD1	TGTGCCGTTGTGGGCAGGGGGCGAGTGCGAAATGAAGCTTTCTTT	CAVVGRGRVRNEAFF
TRBV6-1	TRBJ1-5	NA	NA	TGTGCCAGCAGTGAAACAGGGTTTCAGCCCCAGCATTTT	CASSETGFQPQHF
TRBV6-1	TRBJ1-2	NA	TRBD1	TGTGCCAGCAGTGAACAGGTGCAGGGGGCGCGGGGCTACACCTTC	CASSEQVQGARGYTF